These T cell receptor beta chains were read from a single sample in a study of CD8 T cells in Susac syndrome. One entry per CDR3 protein results from TCRdb running MiXCR on the immunoSEQ multiplex PCR reads. This sample has approximately 200,000 distinct CDR3 sequences, with nearly 95% found just once. The sequenced material came from CD4+ T cells from PBMCs. These receptors came from a human donor with multiple sclerosis. CDR3s include the opening cysteine and the closing phenylalanine or tryptophan.

J	V	CDR3
TRBJ1-1	TRBV6-5	CASSFERGIRTFF
TRBJ1-6	TRBV20-1	CSARVDGGANSPLHF
TRBJ2-5	TRBV3-1	CASSQASGPTRAETQYF
TRBJ1-5	TRBV3-1	CASSQGGTGAGQPQHF
TRBJ2-7	TRBV7-8	CASSLVVSGRALNEQYF
TRBJ2-2	TRBV24-1	CATWRQGGTGELFF
TRBJ2-1	TRBV20-1	CSSRGGAYEQFF
TRBJ2-7	TRBV27	CASRGRGAESYEQYF
TRBJ2-7	TRBV9	CASSDRVFDEQYF
TRBJ2-7	TRBV29-1	CSVDAPGSYEQYF
TRBJ1-5	TRBV5-1	CASSPGTDPQNYQPQHF
TRBJ2-7	TRBV12-3/TRBV12-4	CASRPRLGRQYF
TRBJ2-7	TRBV28	CASSSPRWEQYF
TRBJ2-7	TRBV20-1	CSARDVANYEQYF
TRBJ2-5	TRBV13	CASRRRTSGETQYF
TRBJ1-2	TRBV15	CATSRDNLGNGYTF
TRBJ2-2	TRBV7-3	CASSFGRSELFF
TRBJ1-4	TRBV7-9	CASSSPQTTNEKLFF
TRBJ1-2	TRBV2	CANALNYGYTF
TRBJ1-2	TRBV12-3/TRBV12-4	CASSLRQVYGYTF
TRBJ2-1	TRBV18	CASSPQSGGRLINEQFF
TRBJ1-2	TRBV19	CASTGQEGLYGYTF
TRBJ1-1	TRBV29-1	CSVDPQGVTEAFF
TRBJ1-2	TRBV9	CASALGGGYGYTF
TRBJ2-1	TRBV12-5	CASGNPRQGARDEQFF
TRBJ2-2	TRBV3-1	CASRSSAGELFF
TRBJ2-7	TRBV30	CAWSPSSYEQYF
TRBJ2-3	TRBV30	CAWAGTGDTQYF
TRBJ2-3	TRBV7-7	CASSLGQGNTDTQYF
TRBJ1-5	TRBV7-9	CASSFNHQPQHF
TRBJ2-7	TRBV29-1	CSYQRDYEQYF
TRBJ2-5	TRBV12-3/TRBV12-4	CASSFPSGGSETQYF
TRBJ2-6	TRBV7-7	CAVPSPSGANVLTF
TRBJ2-1	TRBV5-1	CASSSGHRDEQFF
TRBJ2-1	TRBV19	CASSSQSSGNEQFF
TRBJ2-5	TRBV15	CATSRVRQGLGTQYF
TRBJ2-7	TRBV20-1	CSARTSGSQRGYEQYF
TRBJ1-2	TRBV20-1	CSARGGGYTF
TRBJ1-1	TRBV12-5	CASGLVPGDWDTEAFF
TRBJ2-1	TRBV20-1	CSASPPTGTNYNEQFF